The clone carrying this T cell receptor (beta chain) showed up just a few times. The target antigen is unknown. As part of library construction, unique molecular identifiers were attached to individual cDNA molecules. A single record per CDR3 protein comes from TCRdb applying MiXCR to the 5' RACE reads. The sample shows just under 65,000 distinct CDR3 sequences, around 14% of them seen only once. The sample originates from a study of early T cells in non-severe SARS-CoV-2 infection. Study overall: The authors sequenced bulk RNA from unsorted whole blood, leaving chains unpaired.

CDR3 length equals 14 residues. Trimming left V 0 bases short and J 4 bases short, with 9 bases between. Germline V lookup: CDR1 LGHNA, CDR2 YNFKEQ. General study findings and limits: The matching step, a VDJdb search, favored anti-spike CD8 responses and missed private and CD4 specificities.

This rearrangement joins TRBV4-2 to TRBJ1-2; a weak D match, TRBD1 (5 bases). The TCR originated in an adult who was a healthcare worker with PCR-confirmed SARS-CoV-2 infection or an uninfected control (not recorded which). The sequencing sample was made of whole blood. The CDR3 DNA is TGTGCCAGCAGCCAAGAACAGGTTGGCTATGGCTACACCTTC. Its protein product is CASSQEQVGYGYTF.